This T cell receptor (beta chain) was recovered during a study of blood T cell repertoires in COVID-19. Study in general: Acute and convalescent COVID-19 samples came from the United States, Italy and Spain. The cDNA or gDNA used as material had been derived from T cells, B-cell-depleted T cells, or PBMCs.

CDR3 length: 15 residues. V lost 1 base to trimming and J lost 2 bases; unmatched junction nucleotides: 3. In the study's own analysis: Amplification of reference gene primers was used by the study to estimate nucleated cell counts. Profiled with immunoSEQ multiplex PCR; TCRdb holds only in-frame clones, not every one. The D gene and trimming were derived from the DNA, and the V and J assignments and clone size from that table. The table records 250,000 or so clones, about 89% of them present only once. Individuals drawn from around 25 US areas were roughly 18 to 100 years old. Sequencing input: PBMCs or T cells enriched from blood (not recorded which). The V gene is TRBV5-3, the J gene TRBJ2-7, with 10 bases that match TRBD2. TRBV5-3 is noted as an ORF with a role that remains uncertain. This receptor was taken from a human donor in a cohort exposed to, infected with or recovered from COVID-19 (not recorded which). The donor label of this sample is uncertain. The CDR3 protein is CARSLCSGGPYEQYF. CDR3 nucleotide sequence: TGTGCCAGAAGCTTGTGTAGCGGGGGGCCCTACGAGCAGTACTTC.